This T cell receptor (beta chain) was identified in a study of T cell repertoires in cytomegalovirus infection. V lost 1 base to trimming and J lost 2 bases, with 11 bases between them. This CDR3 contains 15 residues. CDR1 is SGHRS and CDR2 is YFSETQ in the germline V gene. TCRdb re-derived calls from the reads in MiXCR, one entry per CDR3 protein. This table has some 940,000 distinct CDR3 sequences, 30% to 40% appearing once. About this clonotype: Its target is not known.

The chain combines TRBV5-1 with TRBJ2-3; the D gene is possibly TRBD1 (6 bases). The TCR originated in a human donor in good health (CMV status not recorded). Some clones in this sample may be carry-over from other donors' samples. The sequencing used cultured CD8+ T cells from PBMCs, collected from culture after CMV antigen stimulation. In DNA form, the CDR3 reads TGCGCCAGCAGCTTGTTTGGGGACACCACAGATACGCAGTATTTT. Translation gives CASSLFGDTTDTQYF.